Following are 31 T cell receptor beta chains from one sample sequenced in a study of T-cell memory formation after mild COVID-19. In TCRdb, the 5' RACE reads were re-called with MiXCR into one record per CDR3 protein. The sample includes about 350,000 distinct CDR3 sequences, roughly an eighth of them seen just once. The sequenced sample was PBMCs or a T cell subset sorted from them (not recorded which). All receptors derive from a man aged 18 to 29 who had mild COVID-19 (a few samples of this study predate the infection). Cell type and time point are not known.

CDR3 region: CASRAASPINSPLHF. The CDR3 coding sequence is TGTGCCAGCAGAGCGGCCTCGCCCATCAATTCACCCCTCCACTTT. The gene calls are TRBV6-5 and TRBJ1-6; D not resolved. This CDR3 contains 15 residues. From germline, CDR1 is MNHEY and CDR2 SVGAGI. Trimming removed 6 bases at V and 7 bases at J, with 16 bases between.

In DNA form, the CDR3 reads TGTGCCAGTTTAATGTTTGGGTCTTTGAACACTGAAGCTTTCTTT. This sequence encodes CASLMFGSLNTEAFF. This chain joins TRBV19 and TRBJ1-1; no firm D call. This CDR3 has 15 residues. Per germline, CDR1 LNHDA and CDR2 SQIVND (reference sequence). Trimming shortened V by 8 bases and J by 0 bases, and 16 bases separated the two germline ends.

This clonotype has ten or more counts. The rearrangement uses TRBV14 and TRBJ2-5; a weak D match, TRBD2 (6 bases). Trimming stripped 1 base from V and 5 bases from J, with 11 bases between. CDR1 is SGHDN and CDR2 is FVKESK in the germline V gene. CDR3 size: 14 residues. CDR3 sequence: CASSQGDGGETQYF. The CDR3 bases are TGTGCCAGCAGCCAAGGCGACGGGGGTGAGACCCAGTACTTC.

This clonotype was recorded a few times. The chain uses TRBV20-1 and TRBJ1-1, with D perhaps matching TRBD1 (6 bases). CDR1 and CDR2 (germline): DFQATT, SNEGSKA (reference sequence). This CDR3 has 15 amino acids. V was shortened by 0 bases and J by 3 bases, with 14 bases between the two germline ends. CDR3 sequence reads: CSARDMTKGDTEAFF. The DNA for the CDR3 is TGCAGTGCTAGAGACATGACGAAGGGGGACACTGAAGCTTTCTTT.

The chain is built from TRBV7-2 and TRBJ2-7; D could derive from TRBD1 or TRBD2 (5 bases each). This CDR3 has 15 residues. The germline V gene has CDR1 SGHTA and CDR2 FQGNSA. Trimming stripped 4 bases from V and 2 bases from J, with 15 bases between. CDR3 DNA: TGTGCCAGCAGCTCAGCGCCGGGACGGACCTACGAGCAGTACTTC. It encodes CASSSAPGRTYEQYF.

J is TRBJ1-1 and V is TRBV6-4; TRBD1 matches 9 bases. CDR1 and CDR2 from the germline V gene are MRHNA and SNTAGT. V shed 6 bases, J shed 4 bases, and the junction held 12 bases outside the gene matches. This CDR3 is built from 16 residues. CDR3 in amino acids: CASSEEHRGRITEAFF. In DNA, the CDR3 is TGTGCCAGCAGCGAAGAGCACAGGGGGCGCATCACTGAAGCTTTCTTT.

This clonotype showed up just a few times. The V gene is TRBV11-3, the J gene TRBJ2-3; 7 nucleotides match TRBD1. The CDR3 is 15 residues long. V lost 4 bases, J lost 4 bases, and 8 bases stayed unmatched. Germline V gives CDR1 SGHNT, CDR2 YENEEA. The CDR3 region is CASSSKGAISDTQYF. The CDR3 DNA reads TGTGCCAGCAGCTCGAAGGGGGCTATTTCAGATACGCAGTATTTT.

This clonotype has just a few counts. V and J are TRBV20-1 and TRBJ2-1, with TRBD2 identical over 15 bases. V lost 5 bases, J lost 0 bases, and 5 bases stayed unmatched. CDR3 length: 17 amino acids. The germline CDR1 and CDR2 sequences are DFQATT and SNEGSKA (reference sequence). The CDR3 coding sequence is TGCAGTGCTCGGACTAGCGGGGGGGCCGGCTCCTACAATGAGCAGTTCTTC. This encodes CSARTSGGAGSYNEQFF.

This clonotype was found many times. V is TRBV11-2 and J is TRBJ2-5, with 13 bases fitting TRBD2. Germline values: CDR1 SGHAT, CDR2 FQNNGV. This CDR3 is built from 14 residues. The V and J ends lost 5 bases and 7 bases, in that order; junction bases with no gene match: 4. The CDR3 DNA follows: TGTGCCAGCAGCACTAGCGGGGGGGCGGGGACCCAGTACTTC. Protein: CASSTSGGAGTQYF.

In this sample, this clonotype turned up many times. The chain links TRBV4-3 to TRBJ2-5; D is unclear. Germline lookup yields CDR1 LGHNA and CDR2 YSLEER. This CDR3 has 15 residues. V was trimmed by 1 base and J by 1 base, leaving 10 bases between them. The CDR3 DNA reads TGCGCCAGCAGCCAAGCGGCCGACTTCCAAGAGACCCAGTACTTC. This translates into CASSQAADFQETQYF.

This clonotype was counted many times. J is TRBJ2-1 and V is TRBV27; 8 bases fit TRBD2. Germline CDR1 reads MNHEY; CDR2 reads SMNVEV (reference sequence). The CDR3 runs 14 residues. The ends lost 2 bases at V and 6 bases at J; junction bases unmatched: 3. The CDR3 DNA follows: TGTGCCAGCAGTTTAACCGGGGGGGCCAATGAGCAGTTCTTC. Its protein is CASSLTGGANEQFF.

DNA for the CDR3: TGTGCCAGCTCACCACCTTCCGGGGAGTGGGGGACCCAGTACTTC. Translating it yields CASSPPSGEWGTQYF. The chain uses TRBV18 and TRBJ2-5; weak D call: TRBD2 (5 bases). CDR1 KGHSH and CDR2 LQKENI come from the germline V gene. V was pared by 0 bases and J by 7 bases, with 15 bases between. The CDR3 extends over 15 amino acids.

This clonotype has just a few counts. The chain has TRBV7-9 and TRBJ2-3; D remains ambiguous. Germline loops: CDR1 SEHNR, CDR2 FQNEAQ (reference sequence). The CDR3 loop spans 15 amino acids. V was shortened by 5 bases and J by 2 bases, with 14 bases between the two germline ends. As DNA, the CDR3 is TGTGCCAGCAGCCCTCAGATAGTGGCCACAGATACGCAGTATTTT. It yields the protein CASSPQIVATDTQYF. Looking up the rest from reference TRBV7-9 and TRBJ2-3 gives the full variable domain: DTGVSQNPRHKITKRGQNVTFRCDPISEHNRLYWYRQTLGQGPEFLTYFQNEAQLEKSRLLSDRFSAERPKGSFSTLEIQRTEQGDSAMYLCASSPQIVATDTQYFGPGTRLTVL.

This clonotype has a handful of counts. The rearrangement uses TRBV6-1 and TRBJ2-3, with a weak D call TRBD1 (7 bases). This CDR3 region has 16 residues. Germline CDR1 reads MNHNS; CDR2 reads SASEGT. V lost 7 bases and J lost 4, with 21 bases in between. CDR3 in DNA: TGTGCCAGCACCGCCTACGGTCAGGGGGGTCCAGATACGCAGTATTTT. Protein product: CASTAYGQGGPDTQYF.

Ten or more counts support this clonotype. V gene TRBV18 combines with J gene TRBJ1-1; 11 positions match TRBD1. This CDR3 is 14 amino acids long. Germline CDR1 KGHSH, CDR2 LQKENI. V shed 5 bases and J 4 bases; nucleotides not matched to a gene: 3. The CDR3 nucleotides are TGTGCCAGCTCAGGACAGGGGGCGACCACTGAAGCTTTCTTT. Translation gives CASSGQGATTEAFF.

The sample holds many counts of this clonotype. The chain uses TRBV5-1 and TRBJ1-1; 11 nucleotides match TRBD1. V trimming: 4 bases; J trimming: 4 bases; junction bases outside the gene matches: 6. The CDR3 consists of 15 residues. Germline lookup yields CDR1 SGHRS and CDR2 YFSETQ. The CDR3 is CASSTGQGAGTEAFF. The CDR3 nucleotides are TGCGCCAGCAGCACTGGACAGGGGGCAGGCACTGAAGCTTTCTTT.

The chain has TRBV7-8 and TRBJ1-6; D remains unclear. The CDR3 extends over 16 amino acids. The germline V and J ends were trimmed by 2 bases and 0 bases, with 8 bases remaining between them. Looked up from germline, CDR1 is SGHVS and CDR2 is FQNEAQ. CDR3 coding DNA: TGTGCCAGCAGCTTAAGTTGGAGCTCCTATAATTCACCCCTCCACTTT. Its protein is CASSLSWSSYNSPLHF.

The V gene is TRBV11-2, the J gene TRBJ2-7; 8 bases match TRBD1. The CDR3 has 14 amino acids. With V trimmed by 2 bases and J by 4 bases, 4 bases remained unmatched. Per the germline V gene, CDR1 is SGHAT and CDR2 is FQNNGV. This CDR3 reads CASSLSQGAYEQYF. CDR3 in DNA: TGTGCCAGCAGCTTAAGTCAGGGGGCATACGAGCAGTACTTC.

The rearrangement links TRBV6-2 or TRBV6-3 to TRBJ2-1; tentative D call: TRBD2 (5 bases). CDR1 is MNHEY, CDR2 SVGEGT, per germline. The CDR3 extends over 14 amino acids. Trimming took off 8 bases at V and 4 bases at J, with 15 bases between the two ends. The CDR3 is CASSPNGVYNEQFF. In DNA form, the CDR3 reads TGTGCCAGCTCGCCCAACGGGGTTTACAATGAGCAGTTCTTC.

The chain is built from TRBV21-1 and TRBJ1-5. TRBV21-1 is a pseudogene. This CDR3 spans 16 amino acids. As DNA, the CDR3 is TGTGCCAGCAGCAAAGGAATCGGCAGGGACTATCAGCCCCAGCATTTT. Translation: CASSKGIGRDYQPQHF.

The sample holds a few counts of this clonotype. The V call is TRBV6-6, the J call TRBJ2-3, with TRBD2 matching over 7 bases. Germline loops: CDR1 MNHNY, CDR2 SVGAGI (reference sequence). Unmatched junction bases numbered 5, after V lost 2 bases and J lost 3 bases. The CDR3 totals 15 residues. CDR3 amino acids: CASSYETSRTDTQYF. The CDR3 DNA reads as TGTGCCAGCAGTTACGAGACTAGCAGGACAGATACGCAGTATTTT.

The rearrangement uses TRBV11-1 and TRBJ1-1, with 8 bases identical to TRBD1. Per the germline V gene, CDR1 is SGHAT and CDR2 is FQDESV (reference sequence). V lost 4 bases to trimming and J lost 5 bases; unmatched junction nucleotides: 3. There are 13 residues in the CDR3. The CDR3 nucleotides read TGTGCCAGCAGCTCCCAGGGGGCGACTGAAGCTTTCTTT. Encoded protein: CASSSQGATEAFF. The whole variable domain, filled in from reference TRBV11-1 and TRBJ1-1, reads EAEVAQSPRYKITEKSQAVAFWCDPISGHATLYWYRQILGQGPELLVQFQDESVVDDSQLPKDRFSAERLKGVDSTLKIQPAELGDSAMYLCASSSQGATEAFFGQGTRLTVV.

This clonotype was found many times. V usage is TRBV24-1 and J usage is TRBJ2-2, with 10 bases matching TRBD1. The CDR3 sequence is 13 residues long. CDR1 KGHDR and CDR2 SFDVKD come from the germline V gene. V shed 9 bases, J shed 3 bases, and the junction held 0 bases outside the gene matches. CDR3 bases: TGTGCCACCGGGACAGGGGACACCGGGGAGCTGTTTTTT. Translating gives CATGTGDTGELFF.

V and J are TRBV7-3 and TRBJ2-2; D is possibly TRBD1 (6 bases). There are 15 residues in the CDR3. Between the trimmed V and J ends, which lost 1 base and 7 bases, there was a span of 13 bases. Germline V gives CDR1 SGHTA, CDR2 FQGTGA. The CDR3 DNA reads TGTGCCAGCAGCTTAATGCTGCAGGGGAGCGGGGAGCTGTTTTTT. Translating it yields CASSLMLQGSGELFF.

The genes are TRBV6-5 and TRBJ1-1; perhaps TRBD1 as D (6 bases). The germline CDR1 and CDR2 sequences are MNHEY and SVGAGI. The CDR3 runs 12 residues. The germline V and J ends were trimmed by 5 bases and 7 bases, with 11 bases remaining between them. The CDR3 sequence is CASSLPGHEAFF. The CDR3 bases are TGTGCCAGCAGTCTACCGGGACATGAAGCTTTCTTT.

This clonotype came up a few times. V and J are TRBV4-3 and TRBJ2-7; a possible D gene is TRBD2 (5 bases). Trimming shortened V by 0 bases and J by 2 bases, and 20 bases separated the two germline ends. The CDR3 has 18 residues. Germline V gene lookup returns CDR1 LGHNA and CDR2 YSLEER. The CDR3 sequence: CASSQDPPGRGIAYEQYF. In DNA form, the CDR3 reads TGCGCCAGCAGCCAAGACCCCCCCGGGCGAGGGATCGCCTACGAGCAGTACTTC.

This chain joins TRBV5-1 and TRBJ1-2; no clear D. Germline values: CDR1 SGHRS, CDR2 YFSETQ. This CDR3 comprises 16 residues. V was trimmed by 2 bases and J by 4 bases, leaving 18 bases between them. The CDR3 DNA reads TGCGCCAGCAGCTTAGGCAGCTCCCAAACCGTCTATGGCTACACCTTC. Translation gives CASSLGSSQTVYGYTF.

This clonotype occurred many times. This rearrangement joins TRBV5-1 to TRBJ2-5; 10 bases align to TRBD2. Germline CDR1 is SGHRS and CDR2 is YFSETQ. V was clipped by 1 base and J by 3 bases; unmatched bases: 3. The CDR3 runs 15 residues. The CDR3 spells CASSLTTSGKETQYF. The DNA for the CDR3 is TGCGCCAGCAGCTTGACTACTAGCGGGAAAGAGACCCAGTACTTC.

This clonotype was counted only a few times. This sequence joins TRBV30 and TRBJ2-6, with D possibly being TRBD2 (5 bases). This CDR3 has 15 amino acids. V lost 1 base and J 1 base, leaving 8 bases between the germline ends. The V gene's germline CDR1 is GTSNPN and CDR2 SVGIG (reference sequence). The CDR3 protein is CAWSGPGSGANVLTF. The CDR3 nucleotides read TGTGCCTGGAGTGGCCCGGGATCTGGGGCCAACGTCCTGACTTTC.

This clonotype came up a few times. The chain combines TRBV6-2 or TRBV6-3 with TRBJ1-1; 9 bases fit TRBD1. The CDR3 runs to 14 residues. Germline assignment: CDR1 MNHEY and CDR2 SVGEGT. V lost 1 base and J lost 8; bases outside the gene matches: 5. This chain's CDR3 is CASSYFPDRGEAFF. The CDR3, as DNA: TGTGCCAGCAGTTACTTCCCGGACAGGGGCGAAGCTTTCTTT.

The rearrangement joins TRBV19 to TRBJ2-2; D possibly matches TRBD1 or TRBD2 (5 bases each). Germline CDR1 LNHDA, CDR2 SQIVND (reference sequence). The CDR3 sequence is 16 residues long. The V and J ends lost 2 bases and 1 base respectively, with 11 bases between them. CDR3: CASSITGTVNTGELFF. CDR3 coding DNA: TGTGCCAGTAGTATAACCGGGACGGTGAACACCGGGGAGCTGTTTTTT.